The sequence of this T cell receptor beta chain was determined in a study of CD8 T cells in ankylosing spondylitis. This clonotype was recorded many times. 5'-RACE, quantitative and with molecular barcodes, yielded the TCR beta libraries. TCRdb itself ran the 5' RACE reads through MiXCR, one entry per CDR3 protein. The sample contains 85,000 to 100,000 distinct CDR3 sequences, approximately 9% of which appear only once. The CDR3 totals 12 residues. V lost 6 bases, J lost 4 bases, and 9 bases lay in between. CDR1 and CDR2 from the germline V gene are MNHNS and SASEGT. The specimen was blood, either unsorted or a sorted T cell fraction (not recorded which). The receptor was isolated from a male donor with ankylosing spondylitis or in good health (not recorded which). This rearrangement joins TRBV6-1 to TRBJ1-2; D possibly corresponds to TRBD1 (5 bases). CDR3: CASSDRSYGYTF. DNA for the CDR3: TGTGCCAGCAGCGACAGAAGCTATGGCTACACCTTC.